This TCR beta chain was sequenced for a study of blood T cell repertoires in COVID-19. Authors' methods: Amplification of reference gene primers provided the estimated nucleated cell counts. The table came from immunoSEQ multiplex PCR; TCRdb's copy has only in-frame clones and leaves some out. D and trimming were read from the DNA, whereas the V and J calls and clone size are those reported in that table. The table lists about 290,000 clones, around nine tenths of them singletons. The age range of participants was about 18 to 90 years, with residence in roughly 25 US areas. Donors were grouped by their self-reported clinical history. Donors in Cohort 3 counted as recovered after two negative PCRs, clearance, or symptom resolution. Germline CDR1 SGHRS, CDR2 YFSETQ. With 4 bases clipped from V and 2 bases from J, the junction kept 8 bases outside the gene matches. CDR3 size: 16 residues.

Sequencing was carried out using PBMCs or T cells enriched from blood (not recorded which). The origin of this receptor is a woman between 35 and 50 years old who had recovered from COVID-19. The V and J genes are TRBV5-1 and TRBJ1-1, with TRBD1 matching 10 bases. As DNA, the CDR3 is TGCGCCAGCAGCCCGAGGTGGACAGGGGGAAACACTGAAGCTTTCTTT. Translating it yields CASSPRWTGGNTEAFF.